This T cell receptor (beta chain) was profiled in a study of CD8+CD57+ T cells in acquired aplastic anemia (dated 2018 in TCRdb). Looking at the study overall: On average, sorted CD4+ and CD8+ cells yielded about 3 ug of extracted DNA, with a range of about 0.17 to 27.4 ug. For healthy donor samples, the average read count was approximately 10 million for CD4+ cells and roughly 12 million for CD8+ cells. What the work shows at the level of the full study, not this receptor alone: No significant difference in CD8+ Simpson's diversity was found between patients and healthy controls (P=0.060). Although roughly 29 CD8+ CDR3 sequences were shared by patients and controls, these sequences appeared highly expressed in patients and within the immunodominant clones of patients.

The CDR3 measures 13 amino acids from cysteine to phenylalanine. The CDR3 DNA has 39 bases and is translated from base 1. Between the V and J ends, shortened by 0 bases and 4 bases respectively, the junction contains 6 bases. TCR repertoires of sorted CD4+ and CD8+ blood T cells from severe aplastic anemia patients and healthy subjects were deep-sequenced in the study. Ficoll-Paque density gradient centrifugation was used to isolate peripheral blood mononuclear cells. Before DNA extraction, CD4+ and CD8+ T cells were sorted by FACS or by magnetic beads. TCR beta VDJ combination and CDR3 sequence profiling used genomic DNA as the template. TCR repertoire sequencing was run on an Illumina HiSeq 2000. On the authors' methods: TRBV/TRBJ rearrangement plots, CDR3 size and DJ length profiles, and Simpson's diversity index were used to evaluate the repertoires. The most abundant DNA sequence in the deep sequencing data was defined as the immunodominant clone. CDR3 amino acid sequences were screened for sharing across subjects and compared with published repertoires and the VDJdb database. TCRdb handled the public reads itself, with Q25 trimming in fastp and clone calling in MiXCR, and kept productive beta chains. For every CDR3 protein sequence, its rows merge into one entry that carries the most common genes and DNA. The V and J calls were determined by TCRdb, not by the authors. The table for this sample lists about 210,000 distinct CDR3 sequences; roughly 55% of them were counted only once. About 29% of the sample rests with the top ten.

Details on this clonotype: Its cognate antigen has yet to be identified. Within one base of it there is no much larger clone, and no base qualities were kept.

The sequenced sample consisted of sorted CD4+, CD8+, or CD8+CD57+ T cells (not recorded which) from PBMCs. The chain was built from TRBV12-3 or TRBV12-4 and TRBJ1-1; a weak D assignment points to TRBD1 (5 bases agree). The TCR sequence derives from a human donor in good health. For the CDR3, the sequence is CASSLAGTTEAFF. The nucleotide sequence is TGTGCCAGCAGTTTAGCCGGGACCACTGAAGCTTTCTTT.